One T cell receptor beta chain is described in this entry. Its antigen is not identified. The germline gives CDR1 SEHNR, CDR2 FQNEAQ (reference sequence). Trimming shortened V by 5 bases and J by 0 bases, and 11 bases separated the two germline ends. The CDR3 spans 14 residues. Several immunoSEQ 96-well plates shared each subset's DNA, each plate a replicate. The protocol was immunoSEQ multiplex PCR, while the TCRdb copy is restricted to in-frame clones and leaves out a portion. Of more than 550,000 clones listed, roughly 91% are singletons. This sample stems from a study of shared clonotypes between healthy human individuals. The study's findings and limits: Represented diversity, genetic and exposure-history alike, was limited by few donors.

This chain connects TRBV7-9 to TRBJ2-7, with D perhaps TRBD1 or TRBD2 (5 bases each). The sequencing input was memory CD8+ T cells from PBMCs. The subset: CD45RO+ cells pooled with CCR7-negative TemRA cells. This clonotype was sampled from a man between 18 and 29 years old in good health. Some clones in this sample may be carry-over from other donors' samples. CDR3 DNA: TGTGCCAGCAGCACACGGGACGACTCCTACGAGCAGTACTTC. Translating gives CASSTRDDSYEQYF.